The table lists the clone carrying this TCR beta chain with many counts. This record comes from a study of T cells in Graves' hyperthyroidism and ophthalmopathy. The V segment lost 2 bases and the J segment 2 bases; nucleotides outside the gene matches: 6. The CDR3 loop spans 15 amino acids. CDR1 is MDHEN and CDR2 is SYDVKM in the germline V gene. Researchers amplified the TCR beta CDR3 regions from RNA transcripts. Carried out on the TCR CDR3, a first-round RT-PCR used the HTBI primer set. TCRdb fed the multiplex PCR reads into MiXCR, producing one record per CDR3 protein. The table has about 560,000 distinct CDR3 sequences, 14% seen once.

The V and J genes are TRBV28 and TRBJ2-7, with 7 bases aligning to TRBD1. The material sequenced was blood. The origin of this receptor is a middle-aged woman with Graves' hyperthyroidism. CDR3 protein: CASSLSPTGTYEQYF. CDR3 bases: TGTGCCAGCAGTTTAAGTCCGACAGGGACCTACGAGCAGTACTTC.